This T cell receptor (beta chain) derives from a study of graft-versus-host responses after intestinal transplantation. The overall study: Recipients were given multivisceral, liver-intestinal, or isolated intestinal transplants. Recipients across the board were started on anti-thymocyte globulin induction, then kept on tacrolimus and steroids for around three years. Study conclusions and caveats: Peak GvH clone levels in circulation were associated with early post-transplant HvG declines. The recipient marrow held GvH clones, and some of them showed up first in ileum or blood.

On this clone itself: Its specificity is unknown.

V shed 0 bases and J shed 1 base, with 12 bases lying between them. Per the germline V gene, CDR1 is MNHEY and CDR2 is SVGAGI. The CDR3 is 16 residues long. Clones were read by immunoSEQ multiplex PCR, and TCRdb kept only the in-frame ones, dropping some. The sample carries tens of thousands of clones, roughly 91% recorded once. The chain couples TRBV6-5 to TRBJ1-2, with D unclear. The sequence derives from a human donor who received an intestinal transplant. The sequencing here drew on unstimulated CD4+ T cells sorted from spleen or lymph node cells, taken before intestinal transplant. The CDR3 DNA reads TGTGCCAGCAGTTACTCGGCAGGTCGTGTTAACTATGGCTACACCTTC. It translates to CASSYSAGRVNYGYTF.